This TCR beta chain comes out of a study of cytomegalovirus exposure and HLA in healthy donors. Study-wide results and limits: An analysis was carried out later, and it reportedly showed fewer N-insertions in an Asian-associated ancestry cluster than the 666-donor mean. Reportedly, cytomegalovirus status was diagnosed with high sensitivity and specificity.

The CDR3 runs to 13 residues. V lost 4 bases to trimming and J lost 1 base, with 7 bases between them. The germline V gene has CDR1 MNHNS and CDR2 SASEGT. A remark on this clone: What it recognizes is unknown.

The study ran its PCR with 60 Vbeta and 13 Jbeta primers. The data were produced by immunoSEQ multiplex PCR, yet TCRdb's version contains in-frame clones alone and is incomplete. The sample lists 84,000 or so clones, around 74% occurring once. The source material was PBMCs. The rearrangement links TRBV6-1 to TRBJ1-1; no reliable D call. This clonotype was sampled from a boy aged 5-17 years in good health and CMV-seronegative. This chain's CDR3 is CASSVNRNTEAFF. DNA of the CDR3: TGTGCCAGCAGTGTAAACAGGAACACTGAAGCTTTCTTT.